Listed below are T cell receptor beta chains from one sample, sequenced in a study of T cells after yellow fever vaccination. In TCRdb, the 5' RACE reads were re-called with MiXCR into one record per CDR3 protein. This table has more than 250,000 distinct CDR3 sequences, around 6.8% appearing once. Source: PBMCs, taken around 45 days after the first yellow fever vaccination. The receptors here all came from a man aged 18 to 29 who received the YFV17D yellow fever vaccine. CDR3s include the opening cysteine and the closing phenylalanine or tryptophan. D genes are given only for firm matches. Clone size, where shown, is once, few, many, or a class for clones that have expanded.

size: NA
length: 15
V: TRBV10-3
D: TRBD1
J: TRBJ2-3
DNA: TGTGCCATCAGTTTGGGGACAGCCAGCACAGATACGCAGTATTTT
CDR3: CAISLGTASTDTQYF

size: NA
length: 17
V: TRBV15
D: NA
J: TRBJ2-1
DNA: TGTGCCACCAGCAGAACCCGGCCAGGGGCTTCCTACAATGAGCAGTTCTTC
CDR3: CATSRTRPGASYNEQFF

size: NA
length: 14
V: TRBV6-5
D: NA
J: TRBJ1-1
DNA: TGTGCCAGCAGTTACTCGGGGTTCACCACTGAAGCTTTCTTT
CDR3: CASSYSGFTTEAFF

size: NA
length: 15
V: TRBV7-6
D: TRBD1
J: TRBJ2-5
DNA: TGTGCCAGCAGCTTAGCGGGGACAGTTGGGGGGACCCAGTACTTC
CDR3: CASSLAGTVGGTQYF

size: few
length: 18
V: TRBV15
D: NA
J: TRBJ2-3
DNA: TGTGCCACCAGCAGAGAACGACGGCGACCTACGTGGGCAGATACGCAGTATTTT
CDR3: CATSRERRRPTWADTQYF

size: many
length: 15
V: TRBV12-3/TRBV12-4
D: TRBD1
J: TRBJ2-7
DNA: TGTGCCAGCAGTCCCCCCGGACAGGGAGACTACGAGCAGTACTTC
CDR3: CASSPPGQGDYEQYF

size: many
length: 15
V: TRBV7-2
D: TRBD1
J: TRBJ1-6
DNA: TGTGCCAGCAGCGGGGGCGGACAGGGCAGATCACCCCTCCACTTT
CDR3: CASSGGGQGRSPLHF

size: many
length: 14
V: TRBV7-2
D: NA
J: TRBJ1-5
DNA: TGTGCCAGCAGCTTAATGCAGGGAGGCCAGCCCCAGCATTTT
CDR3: CASSLMQGGQPQHF

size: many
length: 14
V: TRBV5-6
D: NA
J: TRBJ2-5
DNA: TGTGCCAGCAGCCAGCCGCCCCTGGAAGAGACCCAGTACTTC
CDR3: CASSQPPLEETQYF

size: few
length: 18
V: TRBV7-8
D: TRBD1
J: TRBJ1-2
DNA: TGTGCCAGCAGCCTAGGGGCCAGGGGGCGCCGAGTAAACTATGGCTACACCTTC
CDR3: CASSLGARGRRVNYGYTF

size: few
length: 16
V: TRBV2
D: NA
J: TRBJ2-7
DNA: TGTGCCAGCAGTGAAGCGCTGGGGCTCAGCCGGAGCGAGCAGTACTTC
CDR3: CASSEALGLSRSEQYF

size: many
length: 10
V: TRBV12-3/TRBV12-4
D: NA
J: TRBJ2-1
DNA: TGTGCCAGCAGTTCCGGGGGCCAGTTCTTC
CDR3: CASSSGGQFF

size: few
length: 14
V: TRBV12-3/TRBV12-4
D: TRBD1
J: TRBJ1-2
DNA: TGTGCCAGCAGCGACAGGGGGATGGGCTATGGCTACACCTTC
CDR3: CASSDRGMGYGYTF

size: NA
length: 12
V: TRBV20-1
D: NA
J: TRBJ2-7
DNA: TGCAGTGCTAGGTCAGGGGCTAACGAGCAGTACTTC
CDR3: CSARSGANEQYF

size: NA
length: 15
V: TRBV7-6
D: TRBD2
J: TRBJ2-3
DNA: TGTGCCAGCAGCTTAGCTAGCGGGGGGGCGAATACGCAGTATTTT
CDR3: CASSLASGGANTQYF

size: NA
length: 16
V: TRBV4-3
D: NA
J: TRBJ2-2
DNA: TGCGCCAGCAGCCAAGATCCCACAGGGCTCATCGGGGAGCTGTTTTTT
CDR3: CASSQDPTGLIGELFF

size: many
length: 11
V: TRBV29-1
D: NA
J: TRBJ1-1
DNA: TGCAGCGTTCGGATTAACACTGAAGCTTTCTTT
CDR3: CSVRINTEAFF

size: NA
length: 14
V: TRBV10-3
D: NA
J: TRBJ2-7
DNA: TGTGCCATCAGCGACGGAAGGAGCTCCTACGAGCAGTACTTC
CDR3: CAISDGRSSYEQYF

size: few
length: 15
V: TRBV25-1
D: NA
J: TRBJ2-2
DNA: TGTGCCAGCAGTGAAGTGGACAGGAACACCGGGGAGCTGTTTTTT
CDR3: CASSEVDRNTGELFF

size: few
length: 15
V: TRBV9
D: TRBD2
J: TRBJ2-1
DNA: TGTGCCAGCAGCGTAGCCGGGGGGGAGGGAGATGAGCAGTTCTTC
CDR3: CASSVAGGEGDEQFF

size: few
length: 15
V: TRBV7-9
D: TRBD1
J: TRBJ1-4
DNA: TGTGCCAGCAGCTTTCCCGGGACAGGGGGCGAAAAACTGTTTTTT
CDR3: CASSFPGTGGEKLFF

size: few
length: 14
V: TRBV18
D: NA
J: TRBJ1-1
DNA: TGTGCCAGCTCACCCGTAGTTACGAACACTGAAGCTTTCTTT
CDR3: CASSPVVTNTEAFF

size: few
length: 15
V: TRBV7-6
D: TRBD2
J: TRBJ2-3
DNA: TGTGCCAGCAGCTCTAGAGCGGGGTTCACAGATACGCAGTATTTT
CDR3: CASSSRAGFTDTQYF

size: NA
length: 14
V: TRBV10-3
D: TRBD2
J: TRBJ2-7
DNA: TGTGCCATCGGGGCCGGTAGCGGGGACTACGAGCAGTACTTC
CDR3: CAIGAGSGDYEQYF

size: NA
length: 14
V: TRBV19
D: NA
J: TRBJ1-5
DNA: TGTGCCAGTAGTATTTGGGGTTTCAATCAGCCCCAGCATTTT
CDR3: CASSIWGFNQPQHF

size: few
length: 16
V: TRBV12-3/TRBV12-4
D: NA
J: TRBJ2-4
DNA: TGTGCCAGCAGTGACAACAGGGTCCTAGCCAAAAACATTCAGTACTTC
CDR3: CASSDNRVLAKNIQYF

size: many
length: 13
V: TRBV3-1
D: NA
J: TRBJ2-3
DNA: TGTGCCAGCAGCCAATTCGATTCGGATACGCAGTATTTT
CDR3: CASSQFDSDTQYF

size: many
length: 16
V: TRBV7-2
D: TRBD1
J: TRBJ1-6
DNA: TGTGCCAGCAGCGCGACAGGGCCCCGGATTAATTCACCCCTCCACTTT
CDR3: CASSATGPRINSPLHF